The source of this TCR beta chain is a study of T-cell reconstitution after alpha-beta-depleted transplantation in children. Library preparation (for TCRbeta) was performed with unique molecular identifiers. MiXCR was run by TCRdb on the PCR reads, yielding one entry per CDR3 protein. The sample has 80,000 to 95,000 distinct CDR3 sequences; 6.5% to 8.5% are singletons. This clonotype was counted between two and nine times. CDR1 MDHEN and CDR2 SYDVKM come from the germline V gene. The CDR3 totals 14 residues. V shed 3 bases, J shed 3 bases, and the junction held 5 bases outside the gene matches. Sample: PBMCs from the stem cell graft donor, taken from the stem cell graft. This clonotype was sampled from a human donor who donated a stem cell graft to a child with congenital amegakaryocytic thrombocytopenia. The J gene is TRBJ2-7, the V gene TRBV28, with 7 bases lining up with TRBD2. In DNA, the CDR3 is TGTGCCAGCAGTTTTGGTCTAGCGGACTACGAGCAGTACTTC. This translates into CASSFGLADYEQYF. The whole variable domain, filled in from reference TRBV28 and TRBJ2-7, reads DVKVTQSSRYLVKRTGEKVFLECVQDMDHENMFWYRQDPGLGLRLIYFSYDVKMKEKGDIPEGYSVSREKKERFSLILESASTNQTSMYLCASSFGLADYEQYFGPGTRLTVT.